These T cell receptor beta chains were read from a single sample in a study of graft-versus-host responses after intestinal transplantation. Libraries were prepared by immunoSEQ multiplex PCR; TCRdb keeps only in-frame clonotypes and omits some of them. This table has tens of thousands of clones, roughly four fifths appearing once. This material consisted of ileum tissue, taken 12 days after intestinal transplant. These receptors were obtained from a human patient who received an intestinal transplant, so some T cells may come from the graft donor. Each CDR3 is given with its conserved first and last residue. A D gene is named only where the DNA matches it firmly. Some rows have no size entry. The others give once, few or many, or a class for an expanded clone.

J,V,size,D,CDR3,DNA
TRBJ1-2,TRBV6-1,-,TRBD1,CASSYGGTGGSGYTF,TGTGCCAGCAGCTACGGGGGGACAGGGGGTTCTGGCTACACCTTC
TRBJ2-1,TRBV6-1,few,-,CASSQGRDSYNEQFF,TGTGCCAGCAGTCAAGGCAGGGATTCCTACAATGAGCAGTTCTTC
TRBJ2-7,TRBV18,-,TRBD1,CASSPGTDAFYEQYF,TGTGCCAGCTCACCTGGGACAGACGCCTTTTACGAGCAGTACTTC
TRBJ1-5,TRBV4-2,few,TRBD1,CASSQETGARQPQHF,TGTGCCAGCAGCCAGGAGACAGGGGCTCGTCAGCCCCAGCATTTT
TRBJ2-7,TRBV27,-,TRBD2,CASRLAGGVAYEQYF,TGTGCCAGCAGGCTAGCGGGAGGGGTGGCCTACGAGCAGTACTTC
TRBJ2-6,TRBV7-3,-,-,CASSPPGANVLTF,TGTGCCAGCAGCCCTCCTGGGGCCAACGTCCTGACTTTC
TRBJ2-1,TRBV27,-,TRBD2,CASSLSTSGVNNEQFF,TGTGCCAGCAGTTTATCGACTAGCGGGGTAAACAATGAGCAGTTCTTC
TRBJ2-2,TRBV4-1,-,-,CASSHTNTGELFF,TGCGCCAGCAGCCACACAAACACCGGGGAGCTGTTTTTT
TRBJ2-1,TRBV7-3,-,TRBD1,CASSTGQSYNEQFF,TGTGCCAGCAGCACGGGACAGTCCTACAATGAGCAGTTCTTC
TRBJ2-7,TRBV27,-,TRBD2,CASSQGTSDEQYF,TGTGCCAGCAGCCAGGGGACTAGCGACGAGCAGTACTTC
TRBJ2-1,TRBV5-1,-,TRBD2,CASGATSGGINEQFF,TGCGCCAGCGGAGCCACTAGCGGGGGGATCAATGAGCAGTTCTTC
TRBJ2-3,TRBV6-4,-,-,CASSEGSGSTDTQYF,TGTGCCAGCAGTGAGGGAAGCGGGAGCACAGATACGCAGTATTTT
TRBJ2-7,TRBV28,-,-,CASSSLRDIRSYEQYF,TGTGCCAGCAGTTCGTTACGGGACATTCGCTCCTACGAGCAGTACTTC
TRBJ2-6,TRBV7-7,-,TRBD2,CASSRGGSGANVLTF,TGTGCTAGCAGCCGGGGGGGGTCCGGGGCCAACGTCCTGACTTTC
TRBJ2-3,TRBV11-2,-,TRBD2,CASSLELAGASTGTQYF,TGTGCCAGCAGCTTAGAACTAGCGGGGGCCTCCACTGGTACGCAGTATTTT
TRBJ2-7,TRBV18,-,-,CASSQGGAGFYEQYF,TGTGCCAGCTCACAGGGGGGGGCCGGGTTCTACGAGCAGTACTTC
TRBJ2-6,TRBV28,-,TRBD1,CASSFSGQGRTGANVLTF,TGTGCCAGCAGTTTTTCCGGACAGGGGCGAACTGGGGCCAACGTCCTGACTTTC
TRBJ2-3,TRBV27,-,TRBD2,CASSTWTSGGSDTQYF,TGTGCCAGCAGTACCTGGACTAGCGGGGGTTCAGATACGCAGTATTTT
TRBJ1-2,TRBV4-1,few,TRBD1,CASSHPLRDRVTGYTF,TGCGCCAGCAGCCACCCATTGAGGGACAGGGTGACTGGCTACACCTTC
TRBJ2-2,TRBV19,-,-,CASSIRRDTYTGELFF,TGTGCCAGTAGTATACGCCGGGACACCTACACCGGGGAGCTGTTTTTT
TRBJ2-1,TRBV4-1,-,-,CASSHGGNEQFF,TGCGCCAGCAGCCACGGGGGCAATGAGCAGTTCTTC
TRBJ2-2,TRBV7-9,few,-,CASSQEVDRTGELFF,TGCGCCAGCAGCCAAGAGGTGGATCGGACCGGGGAGCTGTTTTTT
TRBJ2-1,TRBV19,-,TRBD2,CASSSVSGNNEQFF,TGTGCCAGTAGTAGCGTTAGCGGGAACAATGAGCAGTTCTTC
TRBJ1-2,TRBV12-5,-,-,CASGPGSYTF,TGTGCTAGTGGTCCCGGGTCTTACACCTTC
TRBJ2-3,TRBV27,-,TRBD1,CASSLVQGANLPDTQYF,TGTGCCAGCAGCCTTGTGCAGGGGGCTAACTTACCAGATACGCAGTATTTT
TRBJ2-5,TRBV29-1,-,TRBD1,CSVGYGQGVETQYF,TGCAGCGTCGGGTACGGACAGGGGGTGGAGACCCAGTACTTC
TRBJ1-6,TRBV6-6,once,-,CASSYSRNNSPLHF,TGTGCCAGCAGTTACTCGCGGAATAATTCACCCCTCCACTTT
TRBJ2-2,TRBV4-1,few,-,CASSQGRGTGELFF,TGCGCCAGCAGCCAAGGTCGCGGCACCGGGGAGCTGTTTTTT
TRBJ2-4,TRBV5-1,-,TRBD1,CASGTGTGNGRRYF,TGCGCCAGCGGTACCGGGACAGGGAATGGTCGAAGGTACTTC
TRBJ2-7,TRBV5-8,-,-,CASIYWAENYEQYF,TGTGCCAGCATCTACTGGGCCGAAAATTACGAGCAGTACTTC
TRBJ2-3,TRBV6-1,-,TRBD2,CAARLAGGPDTQYF,TGTGCCGCCCGACTAGCGGGGGGTCCAGATACGCAGTATTTT
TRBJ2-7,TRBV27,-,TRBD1,CASSPQGARYEQYF,TGTGCCAGCAGTCCCCAGGGGGCGCGGTACGAGCAGTACTTC
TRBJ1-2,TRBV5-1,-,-,CASSPRALASYGYTF,TGCGCCAGCAGCCCCCGGGCTCTAGCGAGCTATGGCTACACCTTC